The source of this T cell receptor beta chain is a study of siplizumab effects on memory and regulatory T cells. Profiling relied on immunoSEQ multiplex PCR, and the TCRdb table lists in-frame clones only, not all of them. The table lists 100,000 or so clones, 85% to 95% of them singletons. V shed 1 base, J shed 7 bases, and the junction held 3 bases outside the gene matches. The CDR3 contains 14 residues. Looked up from germline, CDR1 is SGHKS and CDR2 is YYEKEE (reference sequence). This chain uses TRBV5-5 with TRBJ1-4; 8 nucleotides line up with TRBD1. The source material was non-Treg CD4+ T cells sorted from blood. This receptor was identified in a human donor in good health. CDR3 in DNA: TGTGCCAGCAGCTTGATGGGACAGGCTGAAAAACTGTTTTTT. Its translation: CASSLMGQAEKLFF.